This record concerns one TCR beta chain sequence. Its specificity is unknown. The sample comes from a study of response to subunit inactivated influenza vaccine. Study conclusions and caveats: Few new T cells, the authors suggested, are recruited by each seasonal influenza vaccination.

This CDR3 spans 13 amino acids. Trimming shortened V by 6 bases and J by 0 bases, and 11 bases separated the two germline ends. Germline V CDR1 and CDR2: SQVTM, ANQGSEA. TCRdb re-analysed the RT-PCR reads in MiXCR, keeping a single row per CDR3 protein. This sample has approximately 300,000 distinct CDR3 sequences, with 20% to 25% found just once. The chain couples TRBV29-1 to TRBJ1-1; a possible D gene is TRBD1 (5 bases). The material sequenced was PBMCs from blood, taken less than 22 months after vaccination. The sequence was obtained from a man aged 50-75 years who received an inactivated influenza vaccine. The CDR3 is CSVAGLLNTEAFF. Here the CDR3 DNA reads TGCAGCGTGGCGGGACTGTTGAACACTGAAGCTTTCTTT.